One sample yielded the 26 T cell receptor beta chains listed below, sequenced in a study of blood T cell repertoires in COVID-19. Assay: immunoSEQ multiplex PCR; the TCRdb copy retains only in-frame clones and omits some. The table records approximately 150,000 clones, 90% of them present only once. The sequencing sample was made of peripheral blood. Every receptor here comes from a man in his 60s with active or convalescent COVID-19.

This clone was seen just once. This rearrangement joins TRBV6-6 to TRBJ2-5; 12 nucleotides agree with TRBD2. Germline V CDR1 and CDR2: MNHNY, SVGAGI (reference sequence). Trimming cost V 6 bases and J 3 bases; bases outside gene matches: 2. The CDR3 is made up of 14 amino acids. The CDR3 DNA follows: TGTGCCAGCAGGAGACTAGCGGGAGAAGAGACCCAGTACTTC. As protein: CASRRLAGEETQYF.

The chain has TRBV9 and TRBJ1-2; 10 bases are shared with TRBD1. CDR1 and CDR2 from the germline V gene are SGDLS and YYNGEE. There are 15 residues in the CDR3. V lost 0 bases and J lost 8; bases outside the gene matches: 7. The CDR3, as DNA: TGTGCCAGCAGCGTAGCTTGGGACAGGGGATGGGGCTACACCTTC. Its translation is CASSVAWDRGWGYTF.

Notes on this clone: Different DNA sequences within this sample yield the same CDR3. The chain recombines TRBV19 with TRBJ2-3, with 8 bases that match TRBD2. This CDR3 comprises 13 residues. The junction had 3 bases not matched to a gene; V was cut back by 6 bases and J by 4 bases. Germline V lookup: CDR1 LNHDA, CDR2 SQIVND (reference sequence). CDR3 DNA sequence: TGTGCCAGTAGCGCCGGGGGGGCAGATACGCAGTATTTT. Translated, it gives CASSAGGADTQYF. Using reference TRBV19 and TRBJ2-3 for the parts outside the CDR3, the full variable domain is DGGITQSPKYLFRKEGQNVTLSCEQNLNHDAMYWYRQDPGQGLRLIYYSQIVNDFQKGDIAEGYSVSREKKESFPLTVTSAQKNPTAFYLCASSAGGADTQYFGPGTRLTVL.

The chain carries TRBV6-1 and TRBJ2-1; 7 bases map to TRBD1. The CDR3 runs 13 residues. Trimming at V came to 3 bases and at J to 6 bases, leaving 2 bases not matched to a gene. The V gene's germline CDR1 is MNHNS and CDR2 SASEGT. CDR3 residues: CASSETGINEQFF. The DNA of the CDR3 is TGTGCCAGCAGTGAGACAGGGATCAATGAGCAGTTCTTC.

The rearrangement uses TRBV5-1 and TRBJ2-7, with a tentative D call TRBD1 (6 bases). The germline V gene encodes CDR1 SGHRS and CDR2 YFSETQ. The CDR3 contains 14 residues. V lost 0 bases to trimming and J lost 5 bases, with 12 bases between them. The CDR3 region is CASSLVQGKHEQYF. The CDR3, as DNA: TGCGCCAGCAGCTTGGTGCAGGGGAAACACGAGCAGTACTTC.

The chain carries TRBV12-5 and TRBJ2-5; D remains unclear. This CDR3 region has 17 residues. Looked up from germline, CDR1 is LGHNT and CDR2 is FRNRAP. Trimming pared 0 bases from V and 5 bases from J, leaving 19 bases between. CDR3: CASGLVPSYTGEETQYF. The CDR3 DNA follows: TGTGCTAGTGGTTTGGTACCCTCTTACACGGGTGAGGAGACCCAGTACTTC. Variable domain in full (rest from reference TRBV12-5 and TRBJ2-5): DARVTQTPRHKVTEMGQEVTMRCQPILGHNTVFWYRQTMMQGLELLAYFRNRAPLDDSGMPKDRFSAEMPDATLATLKIQPSEPRDSAVYFCASGLVPSYTGEETQYFGPGTRLLVL.

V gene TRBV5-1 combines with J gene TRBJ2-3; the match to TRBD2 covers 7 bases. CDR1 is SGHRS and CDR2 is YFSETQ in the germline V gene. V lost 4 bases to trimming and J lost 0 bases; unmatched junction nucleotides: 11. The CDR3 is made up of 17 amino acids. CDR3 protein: CASSLGLLAPSTDTQYF. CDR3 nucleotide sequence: TGCGCCAGCAGCCTGGGCCTACTAGCGCCGAGCACAGATACGCAGTATTTT.

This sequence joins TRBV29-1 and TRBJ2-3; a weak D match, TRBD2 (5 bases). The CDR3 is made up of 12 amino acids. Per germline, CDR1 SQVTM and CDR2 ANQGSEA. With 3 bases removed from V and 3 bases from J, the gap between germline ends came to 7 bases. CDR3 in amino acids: CSVDPGTDTQYF. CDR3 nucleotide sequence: TGCAGCGTTGACCCGGGGACAGATACGCAGTATTTT.

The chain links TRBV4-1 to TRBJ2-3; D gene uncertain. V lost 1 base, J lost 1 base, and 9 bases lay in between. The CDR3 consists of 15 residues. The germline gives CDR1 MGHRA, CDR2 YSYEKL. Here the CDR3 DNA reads TGCGCCAGCAGCCAAGTTGAGAGGCGCACAGATACGCAGTATTTT. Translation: CASSQVERRTDTQYF.

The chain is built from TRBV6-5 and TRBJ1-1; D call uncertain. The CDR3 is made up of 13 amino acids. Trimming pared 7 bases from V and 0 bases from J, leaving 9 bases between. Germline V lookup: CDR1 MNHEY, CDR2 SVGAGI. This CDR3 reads CASMMYMNTEAFF. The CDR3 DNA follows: TGTGCCAGCATGATGTACATGAACACTGAAGCTTTCTTT.

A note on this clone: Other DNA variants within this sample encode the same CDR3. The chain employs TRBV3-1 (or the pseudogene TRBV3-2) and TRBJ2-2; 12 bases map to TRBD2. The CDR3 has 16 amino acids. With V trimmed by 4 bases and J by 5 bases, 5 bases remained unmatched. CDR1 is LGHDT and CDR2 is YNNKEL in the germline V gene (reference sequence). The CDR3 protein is CASSPLAGGPTGELFF. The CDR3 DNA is TGTGCCAGCAGCCCGCTAGCGGGGGGGCCGACCGGGGAGCTGTTTTTT.

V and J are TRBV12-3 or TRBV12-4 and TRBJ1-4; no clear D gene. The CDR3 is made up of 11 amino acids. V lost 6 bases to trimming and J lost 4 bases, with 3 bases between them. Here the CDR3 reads CASSLNEKLFF. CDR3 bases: TGTGCCAGCAGCCTTAATGAAAAACTGTTTTTT.

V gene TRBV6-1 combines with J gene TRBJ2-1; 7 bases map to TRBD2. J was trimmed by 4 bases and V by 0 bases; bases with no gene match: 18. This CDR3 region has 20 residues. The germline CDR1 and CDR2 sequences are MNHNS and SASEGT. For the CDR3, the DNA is TGTGCCAGCAGTGAAGCCCCTCCCCGAGTCGGGGGGAAAGTATACAATGAGCAGTTCTTC. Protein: CASSEAPPRVGGKVYNEQFF.

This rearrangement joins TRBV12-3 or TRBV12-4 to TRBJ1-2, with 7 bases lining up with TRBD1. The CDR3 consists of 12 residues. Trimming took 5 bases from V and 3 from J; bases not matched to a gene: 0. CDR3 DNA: TGTGCCAGCAGTCAGGGGGACTATGGCTACACCTTC. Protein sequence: CASSQGDYGYTF.

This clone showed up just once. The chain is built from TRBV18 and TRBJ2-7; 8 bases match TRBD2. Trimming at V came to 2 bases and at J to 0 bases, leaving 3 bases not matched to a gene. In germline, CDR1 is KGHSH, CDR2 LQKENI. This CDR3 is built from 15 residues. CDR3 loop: CASSPAGGSSYEQYF. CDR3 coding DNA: TGTGCCAGCTCACCAGCGGGGGGCAGCTCCTACGAGCAGTACTTC.

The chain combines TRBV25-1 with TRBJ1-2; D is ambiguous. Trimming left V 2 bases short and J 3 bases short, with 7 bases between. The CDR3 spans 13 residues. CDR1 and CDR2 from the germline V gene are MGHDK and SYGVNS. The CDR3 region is CASSEQAYYGYTF. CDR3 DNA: TGTGCCAGCAGTGAACAGGCTTACTATGGCTACACCTTC.

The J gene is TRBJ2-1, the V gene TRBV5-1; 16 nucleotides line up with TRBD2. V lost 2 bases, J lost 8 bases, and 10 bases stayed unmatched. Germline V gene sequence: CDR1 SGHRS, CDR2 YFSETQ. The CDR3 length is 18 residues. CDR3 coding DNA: TGCGCCAGCAGCTTTTTGGGACTAGCGGGGGGGCCGGGCGATGAGCAGTTCTTC. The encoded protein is CASSFLGLAGGPGDEQFF. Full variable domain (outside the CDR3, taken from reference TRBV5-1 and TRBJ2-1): KAGVTQTPRYLIKTRGQQVTLSCSPISGHRSVSWYQQTPGQGLQFLFEYFSETQRNKGNFPGRFSGRQFSNSRSEMNVSTLELGDSALYLCASSFLGLAGGPGDEQFFGPGTRLTVL.

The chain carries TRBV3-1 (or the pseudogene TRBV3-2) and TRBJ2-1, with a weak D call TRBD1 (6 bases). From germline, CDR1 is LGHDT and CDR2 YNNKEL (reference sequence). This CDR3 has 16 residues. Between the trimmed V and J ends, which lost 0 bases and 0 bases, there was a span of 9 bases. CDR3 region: CASSQEGTTSYNEQFF. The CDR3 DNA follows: TGTGCCAGCAGCCAAGAGGGGACAACCTCCTACAATGAGCAGTTCTTC.

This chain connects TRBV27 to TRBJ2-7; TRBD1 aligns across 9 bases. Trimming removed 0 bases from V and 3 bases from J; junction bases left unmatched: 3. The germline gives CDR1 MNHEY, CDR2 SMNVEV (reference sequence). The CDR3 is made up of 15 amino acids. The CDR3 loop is CASSLSTTGGYEQYF. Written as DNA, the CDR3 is TGTGCCAGCAGTTTATCGACGACAGGGGGCTACGAGCAGTACTTC.

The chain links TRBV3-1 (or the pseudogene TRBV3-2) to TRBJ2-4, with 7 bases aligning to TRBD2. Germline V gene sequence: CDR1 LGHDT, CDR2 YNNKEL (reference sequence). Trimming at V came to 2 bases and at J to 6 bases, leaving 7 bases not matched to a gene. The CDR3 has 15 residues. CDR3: CASSQNLAAANIQYF. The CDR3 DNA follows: TGTGCCAGCAGCCAAAATCTAGCGGCCGCAAACATTCAGTACTTC.

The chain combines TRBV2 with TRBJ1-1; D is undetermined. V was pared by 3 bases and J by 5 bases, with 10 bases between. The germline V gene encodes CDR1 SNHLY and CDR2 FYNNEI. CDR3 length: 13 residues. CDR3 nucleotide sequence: TGTGCCAGCAGTGAGTTTTCGGTGACTGAAGCTTTCTTT. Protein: CASSEFSVTEAFF.

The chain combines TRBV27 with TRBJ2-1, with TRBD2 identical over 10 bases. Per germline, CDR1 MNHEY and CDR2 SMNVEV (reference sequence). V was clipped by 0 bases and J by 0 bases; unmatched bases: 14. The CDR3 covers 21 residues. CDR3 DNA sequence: TGTGCCAGCAGTTTATCGAAGGGTGGTAGCGGGGGGATTAGCTCCTACAATGAGCAGTTCTTC. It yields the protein CASSLSKGGSGGISSYNEQFF.

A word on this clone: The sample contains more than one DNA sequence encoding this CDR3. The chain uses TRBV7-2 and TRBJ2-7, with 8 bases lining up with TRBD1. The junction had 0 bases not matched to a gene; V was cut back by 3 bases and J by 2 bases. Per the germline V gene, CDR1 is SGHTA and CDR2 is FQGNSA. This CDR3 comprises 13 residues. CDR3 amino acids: CASSLDRAYEQYF. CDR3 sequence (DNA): TGTGCCAGCAGCTTGGACAGGGCCTACGAGCAGTACTTC.

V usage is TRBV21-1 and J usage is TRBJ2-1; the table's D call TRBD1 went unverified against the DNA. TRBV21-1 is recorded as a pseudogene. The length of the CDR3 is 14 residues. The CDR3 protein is CASSVRVFDNEQFF. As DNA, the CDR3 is TGTGCCAGCAGCGTCAGGGTTTTCGACAATGAGCAGTTCTTC.

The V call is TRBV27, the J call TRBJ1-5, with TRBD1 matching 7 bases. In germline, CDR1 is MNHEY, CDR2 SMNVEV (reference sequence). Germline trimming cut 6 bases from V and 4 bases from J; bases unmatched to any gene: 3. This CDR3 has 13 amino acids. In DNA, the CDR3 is TGTGCCAGCAGGCCGACAGGGAATCAGCCCCAGCATTTT. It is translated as CASRPTGNQPQHF.

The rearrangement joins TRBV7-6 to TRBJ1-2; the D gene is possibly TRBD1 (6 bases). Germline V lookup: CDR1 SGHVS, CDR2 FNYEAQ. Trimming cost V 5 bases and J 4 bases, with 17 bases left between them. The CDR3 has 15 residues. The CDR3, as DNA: TGTGCCAGCAGCCCTCGACAGGACCCTTTCTATGGCTACACCTTC. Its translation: CASSPRQDPFYGYTF.